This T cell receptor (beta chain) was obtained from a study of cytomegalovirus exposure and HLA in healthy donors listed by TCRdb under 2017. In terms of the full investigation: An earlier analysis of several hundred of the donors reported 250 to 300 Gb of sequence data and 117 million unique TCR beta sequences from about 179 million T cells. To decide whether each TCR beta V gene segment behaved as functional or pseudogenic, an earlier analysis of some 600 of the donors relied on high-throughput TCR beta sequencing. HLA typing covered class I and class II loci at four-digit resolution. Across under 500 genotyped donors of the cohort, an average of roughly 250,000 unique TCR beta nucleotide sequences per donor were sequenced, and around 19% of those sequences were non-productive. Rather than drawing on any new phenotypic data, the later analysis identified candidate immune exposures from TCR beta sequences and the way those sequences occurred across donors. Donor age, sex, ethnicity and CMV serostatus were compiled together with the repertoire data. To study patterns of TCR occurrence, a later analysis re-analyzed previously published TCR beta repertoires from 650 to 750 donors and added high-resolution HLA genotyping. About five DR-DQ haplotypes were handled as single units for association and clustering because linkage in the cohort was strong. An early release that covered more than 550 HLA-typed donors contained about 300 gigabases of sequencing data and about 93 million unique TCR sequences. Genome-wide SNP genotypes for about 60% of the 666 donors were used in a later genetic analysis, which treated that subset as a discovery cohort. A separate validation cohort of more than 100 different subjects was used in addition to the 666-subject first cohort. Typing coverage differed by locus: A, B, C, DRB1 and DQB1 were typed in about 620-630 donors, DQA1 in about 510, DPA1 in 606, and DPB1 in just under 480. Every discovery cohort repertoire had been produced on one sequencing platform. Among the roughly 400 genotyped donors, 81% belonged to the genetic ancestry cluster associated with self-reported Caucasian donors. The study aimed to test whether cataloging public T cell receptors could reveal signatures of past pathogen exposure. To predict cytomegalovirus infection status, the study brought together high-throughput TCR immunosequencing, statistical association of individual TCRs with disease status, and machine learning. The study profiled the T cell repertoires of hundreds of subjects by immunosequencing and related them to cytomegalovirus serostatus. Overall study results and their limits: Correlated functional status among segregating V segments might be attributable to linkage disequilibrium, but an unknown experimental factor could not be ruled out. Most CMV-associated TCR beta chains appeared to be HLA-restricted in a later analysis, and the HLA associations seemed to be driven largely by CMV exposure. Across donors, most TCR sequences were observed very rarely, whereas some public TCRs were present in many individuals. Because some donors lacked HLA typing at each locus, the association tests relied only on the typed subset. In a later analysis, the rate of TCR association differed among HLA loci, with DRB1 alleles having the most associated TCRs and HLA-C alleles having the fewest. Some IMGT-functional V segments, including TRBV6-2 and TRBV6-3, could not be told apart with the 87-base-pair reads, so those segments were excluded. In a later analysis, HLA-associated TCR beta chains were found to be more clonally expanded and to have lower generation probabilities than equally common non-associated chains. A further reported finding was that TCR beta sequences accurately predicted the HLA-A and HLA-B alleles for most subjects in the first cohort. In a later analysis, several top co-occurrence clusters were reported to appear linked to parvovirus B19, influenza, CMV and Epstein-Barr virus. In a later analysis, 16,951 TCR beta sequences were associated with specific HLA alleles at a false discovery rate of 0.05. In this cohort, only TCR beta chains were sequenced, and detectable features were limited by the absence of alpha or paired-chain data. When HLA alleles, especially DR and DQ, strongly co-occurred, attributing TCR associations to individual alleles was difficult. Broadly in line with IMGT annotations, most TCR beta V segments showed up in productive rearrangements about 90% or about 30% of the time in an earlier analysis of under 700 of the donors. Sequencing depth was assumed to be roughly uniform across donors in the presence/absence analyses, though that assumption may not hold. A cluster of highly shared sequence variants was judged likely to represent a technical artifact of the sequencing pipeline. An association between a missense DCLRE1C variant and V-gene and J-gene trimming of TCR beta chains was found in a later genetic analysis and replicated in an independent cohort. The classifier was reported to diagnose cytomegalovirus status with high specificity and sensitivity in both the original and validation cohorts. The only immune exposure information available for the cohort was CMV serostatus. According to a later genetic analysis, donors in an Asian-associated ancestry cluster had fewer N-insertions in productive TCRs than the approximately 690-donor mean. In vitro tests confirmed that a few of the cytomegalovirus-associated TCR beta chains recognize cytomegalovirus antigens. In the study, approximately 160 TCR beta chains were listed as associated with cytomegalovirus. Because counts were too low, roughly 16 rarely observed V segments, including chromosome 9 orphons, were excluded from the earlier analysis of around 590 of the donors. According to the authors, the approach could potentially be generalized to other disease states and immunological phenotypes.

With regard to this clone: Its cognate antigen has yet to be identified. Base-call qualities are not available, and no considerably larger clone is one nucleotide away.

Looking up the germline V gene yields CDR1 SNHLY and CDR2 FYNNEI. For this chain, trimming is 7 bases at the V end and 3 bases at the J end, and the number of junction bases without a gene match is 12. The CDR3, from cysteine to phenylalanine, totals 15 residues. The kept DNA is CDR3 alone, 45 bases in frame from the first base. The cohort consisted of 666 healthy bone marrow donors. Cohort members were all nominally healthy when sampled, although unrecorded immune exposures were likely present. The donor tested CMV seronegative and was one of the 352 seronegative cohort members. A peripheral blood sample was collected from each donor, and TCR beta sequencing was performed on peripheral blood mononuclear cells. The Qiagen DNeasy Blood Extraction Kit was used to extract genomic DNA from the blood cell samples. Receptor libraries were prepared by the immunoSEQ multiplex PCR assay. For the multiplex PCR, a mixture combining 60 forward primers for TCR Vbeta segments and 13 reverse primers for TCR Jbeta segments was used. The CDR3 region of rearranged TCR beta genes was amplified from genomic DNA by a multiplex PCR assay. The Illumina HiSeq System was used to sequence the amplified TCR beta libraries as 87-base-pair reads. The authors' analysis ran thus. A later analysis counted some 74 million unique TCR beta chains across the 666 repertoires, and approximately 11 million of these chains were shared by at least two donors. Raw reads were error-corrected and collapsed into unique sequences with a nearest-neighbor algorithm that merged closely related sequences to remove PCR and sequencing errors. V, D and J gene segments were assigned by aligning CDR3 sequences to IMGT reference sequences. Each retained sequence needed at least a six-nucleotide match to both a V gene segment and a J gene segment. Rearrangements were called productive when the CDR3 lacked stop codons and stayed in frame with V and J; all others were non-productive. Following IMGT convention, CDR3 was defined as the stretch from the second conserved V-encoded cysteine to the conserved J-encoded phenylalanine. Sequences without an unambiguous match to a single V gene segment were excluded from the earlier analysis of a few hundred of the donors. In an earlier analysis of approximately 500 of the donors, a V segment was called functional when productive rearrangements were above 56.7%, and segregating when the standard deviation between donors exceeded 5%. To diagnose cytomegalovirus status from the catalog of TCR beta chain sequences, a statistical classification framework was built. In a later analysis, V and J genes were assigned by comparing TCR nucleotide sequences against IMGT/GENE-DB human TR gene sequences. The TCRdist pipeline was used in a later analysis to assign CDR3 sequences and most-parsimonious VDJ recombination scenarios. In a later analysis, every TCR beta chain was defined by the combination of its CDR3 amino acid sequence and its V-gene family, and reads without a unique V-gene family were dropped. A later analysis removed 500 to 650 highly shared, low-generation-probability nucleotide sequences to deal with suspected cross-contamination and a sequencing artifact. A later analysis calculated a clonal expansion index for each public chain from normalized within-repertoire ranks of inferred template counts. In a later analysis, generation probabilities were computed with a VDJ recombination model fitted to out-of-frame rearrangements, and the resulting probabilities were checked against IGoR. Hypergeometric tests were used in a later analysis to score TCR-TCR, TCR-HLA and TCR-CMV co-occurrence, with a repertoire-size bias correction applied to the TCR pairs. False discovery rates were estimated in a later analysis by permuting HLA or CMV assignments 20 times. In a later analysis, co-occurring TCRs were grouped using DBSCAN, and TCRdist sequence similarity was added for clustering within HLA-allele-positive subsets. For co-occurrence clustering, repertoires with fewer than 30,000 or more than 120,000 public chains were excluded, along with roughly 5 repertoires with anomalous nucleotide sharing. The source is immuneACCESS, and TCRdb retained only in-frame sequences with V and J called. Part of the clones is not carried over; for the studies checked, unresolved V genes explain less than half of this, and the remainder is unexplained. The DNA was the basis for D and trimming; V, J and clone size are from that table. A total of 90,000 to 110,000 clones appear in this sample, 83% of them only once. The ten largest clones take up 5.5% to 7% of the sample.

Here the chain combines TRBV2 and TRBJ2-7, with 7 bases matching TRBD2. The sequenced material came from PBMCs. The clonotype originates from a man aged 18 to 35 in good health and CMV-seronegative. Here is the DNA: TGTGCCAGCATTGGGGACCCCCAGCGGGGCTACGAGCAGTACTTC. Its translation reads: CASIGDPQRGYEQYF.